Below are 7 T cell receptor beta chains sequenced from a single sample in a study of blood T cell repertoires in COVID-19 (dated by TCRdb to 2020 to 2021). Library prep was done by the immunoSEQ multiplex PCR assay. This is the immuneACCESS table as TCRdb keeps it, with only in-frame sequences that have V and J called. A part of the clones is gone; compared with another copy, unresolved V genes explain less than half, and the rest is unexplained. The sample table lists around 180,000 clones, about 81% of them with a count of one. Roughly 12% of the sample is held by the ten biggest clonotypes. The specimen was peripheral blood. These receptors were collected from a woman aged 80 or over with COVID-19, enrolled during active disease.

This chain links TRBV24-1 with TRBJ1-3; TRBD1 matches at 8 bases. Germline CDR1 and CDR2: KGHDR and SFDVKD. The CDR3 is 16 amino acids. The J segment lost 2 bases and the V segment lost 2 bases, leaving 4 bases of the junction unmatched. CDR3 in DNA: TGTGCCACCAGTGATTCCGACAGGGGCGCTGGAAACACCATATATTTT. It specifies CATSDSDRGAGNTIYF.

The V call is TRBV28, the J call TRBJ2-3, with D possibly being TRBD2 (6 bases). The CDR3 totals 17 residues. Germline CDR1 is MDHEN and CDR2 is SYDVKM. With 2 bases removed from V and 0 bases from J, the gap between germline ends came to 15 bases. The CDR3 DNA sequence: TGTGCCAGCAGTTTACCTATAGCGGTGGATAGCACAGATACGCAGTATTTT. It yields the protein CASSLPIAVDSTDTQYF.

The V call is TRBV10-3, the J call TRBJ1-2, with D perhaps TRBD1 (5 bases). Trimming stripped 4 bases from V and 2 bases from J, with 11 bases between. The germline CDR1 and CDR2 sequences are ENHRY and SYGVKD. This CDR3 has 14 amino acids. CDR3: CAISARDSNYGYTF. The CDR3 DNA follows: TGTGCCATCAGTGCTCGGGACTCAAACTATGGCTACACCTTC.

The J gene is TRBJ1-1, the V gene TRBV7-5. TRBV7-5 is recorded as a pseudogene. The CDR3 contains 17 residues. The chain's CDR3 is CARSLGRGREGDTEAFF. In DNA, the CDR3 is TGTGCCAGAAGCTTAGGCCGTGGGAGGGAGGGGGACACTGAAGCTTTCTTT.

Here the CDR3 reads CSVEYQEDTGELFF. The CDR3, as DNA: TGCAGCGTTGAGTACCAGGAGGACACCGGGGAGCTGTTTTTT. The chain links TRBV29-1 to TRBJ2-2; D possibly corresponds to TRBD2 (5 bases). Looked up from germline, CDR1 is SQVTM and CDR2 is ANQGSEA. The CDR3 is 14 amino acids. Between the trimmed V and J ends, which lost 3 bases and 3 bases, there was a span of 11 bases.

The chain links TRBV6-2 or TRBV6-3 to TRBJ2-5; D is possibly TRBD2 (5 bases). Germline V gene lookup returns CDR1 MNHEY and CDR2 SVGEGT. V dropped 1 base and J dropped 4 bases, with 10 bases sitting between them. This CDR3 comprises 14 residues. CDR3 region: CASSYFGVRETQYF. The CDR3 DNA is TGTGCCAGCAGTTACTTCGGGGTAAGAGAGACCCAGTACTTC.

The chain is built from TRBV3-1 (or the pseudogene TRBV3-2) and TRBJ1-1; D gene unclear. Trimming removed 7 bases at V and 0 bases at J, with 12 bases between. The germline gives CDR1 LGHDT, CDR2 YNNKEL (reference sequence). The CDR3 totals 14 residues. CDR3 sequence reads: CASIDRGMNTEAFF. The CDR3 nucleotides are TGTGCCAGCATTGACCGAGGCATGAACACTGAAGCTTTCTTT.